The 5 T cell receptor beta chains below all came from one sample that was sequenced in a study of T cells expressing NK-cell markers. TCRdb re-called the 5' RACE reads and gives one entry per CDR3 protein, without DNA. The repertoire shows 150,000 to 180,000 distinct CDR3 sequences; the top ten hold less than 40%. What was sequenced was blood T cells: a sorted CD56 or NKG2C T cell subset, CD4+ or CD8+ T cells, or bulk PBMC T cells (not recorded which). Source of these receptors: a woman between 50 and 59 years old in good health.

The J gene is TRBJ2-1, the V gene TRBV24-1; the TCRdb call, TRBD2, lacks DNA for checking. In germline, CDR1 is KGHDR, CDR2 SFDVKD. The CDR3 contains 17 residues. CDR3 in amino acids: CATSDLSLAGLGNEQFF.

The chain employs TRBV7-9 and TRBJ2-2. CDR3 length: 14 residues. From germline, CDR1 is SEHNR and CDR2 FQNEAQ (reference sequence). CDR3 protein: CASSLAENTGELFF.

The chain uses TRBV27 and TRBJ2-1; TCRdb's D gene call, TRBD2, goes unchecked for lack of DNA. The CDR3 has 14 amino acids. CDR1 MNHEY and CDR2 SMNVEV come from the germline V gene (reference sequence). The CDR3 is CASSFTSGGNEQFF.

The chain recombines TRBV27 with TRBJ2-3; no DNA is available, so the TRBD1 call from TCRdb remains unchecked. Per germline, CDR1 MNHEY and CDR2 SMNVEV (reference sequence). The CDR3 spans 15 residues. This CDR3 reads CASSLLSSGGNTQYF.

This chain links TRBV20-1 with TRBJ2-1; TCRdb's D call, TRBD2, is unchecked because there is no DNA. The CDR3 spans 18 residues. In germline, CDR1 is DFQATT, CDR2 SNEGSKA (reference sequence). The CDR3 region is CSARDLAGSLSSYNEQFF.